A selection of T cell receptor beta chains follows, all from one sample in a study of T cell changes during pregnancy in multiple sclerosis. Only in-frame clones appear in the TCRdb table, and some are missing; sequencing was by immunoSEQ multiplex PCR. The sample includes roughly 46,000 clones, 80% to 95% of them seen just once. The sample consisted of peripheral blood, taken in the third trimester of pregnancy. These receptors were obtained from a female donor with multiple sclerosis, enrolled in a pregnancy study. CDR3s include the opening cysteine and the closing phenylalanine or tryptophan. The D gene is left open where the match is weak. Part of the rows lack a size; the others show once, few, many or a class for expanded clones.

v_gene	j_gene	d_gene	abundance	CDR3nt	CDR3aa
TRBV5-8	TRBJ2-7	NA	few	TGTGCCAGCAGCTCGGAGTGGAAAGACGAATCACTCCAGCCTTACGAGCAGTACTTC	CASSSEWKDESLQPYEQYF
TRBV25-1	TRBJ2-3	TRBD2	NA	TGTGCCAGCAGTCGACTAGCGGGAGACACGCAGTATTTT	CASSRLAGDTQYF
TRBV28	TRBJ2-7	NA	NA	TGTGCCAGCAGGCTGGCCCTAGCGCCTTCCTACGAGCAGTACTTC	CASRLALAPSYEQYF
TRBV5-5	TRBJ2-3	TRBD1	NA	TGTGCCAGCAGCTTGGGACAGGGGGCTAGCACAGATACGCAGTATTTT	CASSLGQGASTDTQYF
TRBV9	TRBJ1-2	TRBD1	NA	TGTGCCAGCAGCGGGGGCGGAGGGACAGGGCTGAACTATGGCTACACCTTC	CASSGGGGTGLNYGYTF
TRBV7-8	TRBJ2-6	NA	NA	TGTGCCAGCAGCTCATCCCGCCCAGTTCCTGGGGCCAACGTCCTGACTTTC	CASSSSRPVPGANVLTF
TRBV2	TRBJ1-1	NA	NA	TGTGCCAGCAGTGCCCAGACAGCCAACACTGAAGCTTTCTTT	CASSAQTANTEAFF
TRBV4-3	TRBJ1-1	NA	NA	TGCGCCAGCAGCCAAGATGGGCGTTTTCTGAACACTGAAGCTTTCTTT	CASSQDGRFLNTEAFF
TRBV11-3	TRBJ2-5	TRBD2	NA	TGTGCCAGCAGCTTAGGACTAGCGGGAGGAGGGGAAGAGACCCAGTACTTC	CASSLGLAGGGEETQYF
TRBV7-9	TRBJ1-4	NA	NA	TGTGCCAGCAGCTCCTACGTTCTTGCAACTAATGAAAAACTGTTTTTT	CASSSYVLATNEKLFF
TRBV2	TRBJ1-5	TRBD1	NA	TGTGCCAGCGAGGGGGCGGGATATAATCAGCCCCAGCATTTT	CASEGAGYNQPQHF
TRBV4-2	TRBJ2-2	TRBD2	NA	TGTGCCAGCAGCCAAGAAGCTAGCGGGAGCCCCGGGGAGCTGTTTTTT	CASSQEASGSPGELFF
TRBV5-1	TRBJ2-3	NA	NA	TGCGCCAGCAGCTTGGAGAGGGAAGATACGCAGTATTTT	CASSLEREDTQYF
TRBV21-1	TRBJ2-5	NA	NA	TGTGCCATACCGGGACTAGCGGAACAAGAGACCCAGTACTTC	CAIPGLAEQETQYF
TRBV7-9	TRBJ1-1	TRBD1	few	TGTGCCAGCAGCCCCGGACAGGGGAGGACTGAAGCTTTCTTT	CASSPGQGRTEAFF
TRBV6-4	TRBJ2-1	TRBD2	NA	TGTGCCAGCAAGGAACGGGAGGGCCGCGATGAGCAGTTCTTC	CASKEREGRDEQFF
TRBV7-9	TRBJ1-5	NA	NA	TGTGCCAGCAGCCCTTATAGCAATCAGCCCCAGCATTTT	CASSPYSNQPQHF
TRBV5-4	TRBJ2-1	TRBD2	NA	TGTGCCAGCAGCTCTCGACTAGCCTCCTACAATGAGCAGTTCTTC	CASSSRLASYNEQFF
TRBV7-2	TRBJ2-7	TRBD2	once	TGTGCCAGCAGCTTAGAGCTTGCGGGGGGCTACGAGCAGTACTTC	CASSLELAGGYEQYF
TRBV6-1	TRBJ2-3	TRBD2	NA	TGTGCCAGCAGTGAATATGGCGGGAGGGCCTCGGATACGCAGTATTTT	CASSEYGGRASDTQYF
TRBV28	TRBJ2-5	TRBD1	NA	TGTGCCAGCAGTCGACAGGGTGCCGAGACCCAGTACTTC	CASSRQGAETQYF
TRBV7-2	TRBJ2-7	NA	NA	TGTGCCAGCAGCTACGGACGGGGCTCCTACGAGCAGTACTTC	CASSYGRGSYEQYF
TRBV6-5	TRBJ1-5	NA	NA	TGTGCCAGCAGTTACCGAGCTAATCAGCCCCAGCATTTT	CASSYRANQPQHF
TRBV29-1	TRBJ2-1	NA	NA	TGCAGCGTTGATACGTCGTTCGGGTACAATGAGCAGTTCTTC	CSVDTSFGYNEQFF
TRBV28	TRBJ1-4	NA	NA	TGTGCCAGCAGTACCCTAGGGAGGCGTGAAAAACTGTTTTTT	CASSTLGRREKLFF
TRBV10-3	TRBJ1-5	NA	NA	TGTGCCATCAGTGAGGGCAGGCTGGATAGCAATCAGCCCCAGCATTTT	CAISEGRLDSNQPQHF
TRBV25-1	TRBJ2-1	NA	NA	TGTGCCAGCAAGTCTAGACGTGGAGACAATGAGCAGTTCTTC	CASKSRRGDNEQFF
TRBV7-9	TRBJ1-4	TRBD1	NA	TGTGCCAGCAGCTTAGTTTCCGGGACAGCTAATGAAAAACTGTTTTTT	CASSLVSGTANEKLFF
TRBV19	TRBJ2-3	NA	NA	TGTGCCAGTAGTATAGACCCTAGCACAGATACGCAGTATTTT	CASSIDPSTDTQYF
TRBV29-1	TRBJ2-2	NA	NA	TGCAGCGTTGAAGAAGGCAGGGAGGACGGGGAGCTGTTTTTT	CSVEEGREDGELFF
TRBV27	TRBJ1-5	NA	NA	TGTGCCAGCAGTTCCAATAGCAATCAGCCCCAGCATTTT	CASSSNSNQPQHF
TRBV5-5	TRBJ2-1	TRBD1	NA	TGTGCCAGCAGCTTCCGGGACAGGGCCCCCTACAATGAGCAGTTCTTC	CASSFRDRAPYNEQFF
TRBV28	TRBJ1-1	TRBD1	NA	TGTGCCAGCACCACACGACAGGGACCGAACACTGAAGCTTTCTTT	CASTTRQGPNTEAFF
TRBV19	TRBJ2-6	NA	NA	TGTGCCAGTAGTATGGGCGTCTCTGGGGCCAACGTCCTGACTTTC	CASSMGVSGANVLTF
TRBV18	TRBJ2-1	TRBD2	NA	TGTGCCAGCTCAATAGCGGGAGGGAAGAACAATGAGCAGTTCTTC	CASSIAGGKNNEQFF
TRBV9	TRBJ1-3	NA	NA	TGTGCCAGCAGCGTTAGTCCTGGGGCCTCTGGAAACACCATATATTTT	CASSVSPGASGNTIYF
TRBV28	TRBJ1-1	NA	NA	TGTGCCAGCAGCCCAGGGGCGTTGAACACTGAAGCTTTCTTT	CASSPGALNTEAFF
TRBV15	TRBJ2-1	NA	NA	TGTGCCACCAGCAGAGACGGGACTTACACCTACAATGAGCAGTTCTTC	CATSRDGTYTYNEQFF
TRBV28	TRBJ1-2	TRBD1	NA	TGTGCCAGCAGGCCCCCGCCGGGACAGGGAAACTATGGCTACACCTTC	CASRPPPGQGNYGYTF
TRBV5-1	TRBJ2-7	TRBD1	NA	TGCGCCAGCAGCGCCCGGGACAGGGCCTACGAGCAGTACTTC	CASSARDRAYEQYF
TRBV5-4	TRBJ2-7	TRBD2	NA	TGTGCCAGCAGCCGGCGGACTAGCGGGAGGTACGAGCAGTACTTC	CASSRRTSGRYEQYF
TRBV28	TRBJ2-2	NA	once	TGTGCCAGCAGTTTAGGGGGGGCACCCACCGGGGAGCTGTTTTTT	CASSLGGAPTGELFF
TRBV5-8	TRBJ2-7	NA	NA	TGTGCCAGCAGCTGGGGGACTGGGCTGGGGAACGAGCAGTACTTC	CASSWGTGLGNEQYF
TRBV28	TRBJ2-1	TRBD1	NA	TGTGCCAGCAGTTCCACAGGGGGCGCGAAGGGCAATGAGCAGTTCTTC	CASSSTGGAKGNEQFF
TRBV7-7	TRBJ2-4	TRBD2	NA	TGTGCTAGCAGGCCTGGGGGAGGGTCGAAAAACATTCAGTACTTC	CASRPGGGSKNIQYF
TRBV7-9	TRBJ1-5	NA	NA	TGTGCCAGCAGCCTCCAGGGTAATCAGCCCCAGCATTTT	CASSLQGNQPQHF
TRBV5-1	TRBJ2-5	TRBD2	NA	TGCGCCAGCAGCTTGTGGCCCGGGGGGGAGACCCAGTACTTC	CASSLWPGGETQYF
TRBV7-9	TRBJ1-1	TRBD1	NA	TGTGCCAGCAGCTTAACACAGGGGCCGGAAGCTTTCTTT	CASSLTQGPEAFF
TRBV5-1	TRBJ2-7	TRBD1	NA	TGCGCCAGCAGCGGTGGGACAGGGGCCTACGAGCAGTACTTC	CASSGGTGAYEQYF
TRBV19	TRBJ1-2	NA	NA	TGTGCCAGTACCCCAAGGGGTCAGCAGGAACGGGGCTACACCTTC	CASTPRGQQERGYTF
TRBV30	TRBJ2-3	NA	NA	TGTGCCTGTAGATGGGCAGGGCGGGACCCAGATACGCAGTATTTT	CACRWAGRDPDTQYF
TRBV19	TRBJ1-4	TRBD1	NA	TGTGCCAGTAGTAAGGGACAGGGCACAACTAATGAAAAACTGTTTTTT	CASSKGQGTTNEKLFF
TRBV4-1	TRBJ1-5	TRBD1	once	TGCGCCAGCAGCCGATCTCCGGACAGGGCGGGGTATCAGCCCCAGCATTTT	CASSRSPDRAGYQPQHF